This T cell receptor (beta chain) was documented in a study of blood T cell repertoires in COVID-19. By share, this clone ranks as medium-sized (0.01 to 0.1%). Data came from immunoSEQ multiplex PCR; TCRdb stores just in-frame clones and leaves some out. The sample lists some 11,000 clones; around 90% were seen once. Germline V CDR1 and CDR2: KGHDR, SFDVKD. Trimming stripped 5 bases from V and 4 bases from J, with 13 bases between. The CDR3 totals 14 residues. The specimen sequenced was peripheral blood. The sequence came from a woman aged 70 to 79 with active COVID-19. V and J are TRBV24-1 and TRBJ1-2; D gene ambiguous. CDR3 region: CATSGAAESYGYTF. CDR3 nucleotides: TGTGCCACCAGTGGGGCAGCCGAAAGCTATGGCTACACCTTC.